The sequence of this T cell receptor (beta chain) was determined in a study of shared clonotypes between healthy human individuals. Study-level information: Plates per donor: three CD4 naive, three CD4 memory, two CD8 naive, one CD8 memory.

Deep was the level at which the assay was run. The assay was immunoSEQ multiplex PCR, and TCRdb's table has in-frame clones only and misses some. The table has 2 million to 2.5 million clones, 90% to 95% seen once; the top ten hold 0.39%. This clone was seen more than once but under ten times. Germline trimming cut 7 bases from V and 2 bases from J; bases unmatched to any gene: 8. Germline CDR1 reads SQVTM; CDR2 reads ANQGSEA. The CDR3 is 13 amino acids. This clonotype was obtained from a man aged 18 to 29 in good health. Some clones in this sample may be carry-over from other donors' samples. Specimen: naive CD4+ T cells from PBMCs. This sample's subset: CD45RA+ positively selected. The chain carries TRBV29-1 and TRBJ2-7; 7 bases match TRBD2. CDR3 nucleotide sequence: TGCAGCGCCGGCCGTGGGGGGGCCTACGAGCAGTACTTC. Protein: CSAGRGGAYEQYF.